The 14 T cell receptor beta chains listed next were all sequenced from one sample in a study of lymphopenia after photon versus proton radiotherapy. TCRdb keeps only in-frame clones here, not all; method: immunoSEQ multiplex PCR. The sample includes fewer than 25,000 clones, about four fifths of them seen just once. The material sequenced was peripheral blood, taken from a patient treated with photon-based radiotherapy. The receptors shown here come from a woman aged 45 to 65 with pancreatic cancer.

CDR3 protein: CATSRDLAYNEQFF. CDR3 DNA sequence: TGTGCCACCAGCAGAGATCTGGCCTACAATGAGCAGTTCTTC. This chain joins TRBV15 and TRBJ2-1, with D unclear. CDR3 length equals 14 residues. Germline V CDR1 and CDR2: LNHNV, YYDKDF (reference sequence). Trimming left V 0 bases short and J 2 bases short, with 5 bases between.

The chain has TRBV10-3 and TRBJ1-2, with D tentatively TRBD1 (6 bases). CDR1 is ENHRY and CDR2 is SYGVKD in the germline V gene. V dropped 7 bases and J dropped 6 bases, with 15 bases sitting between them. The CDR3 spans 13 residues. CDR3 amino acids: CAINPGAQDGYTF. As DNA, the CDR3 is TGTGCCATCAATCCGGGGGCCCAGGATGGCTACACCTTC.

The rearrangement links TRBV28 to TRBJ2-7, with 9 positions matching TRBD2. V lost 5 bases to trimming and J lost 0 bases; unmatched junction nucleotides: 5. There are 15 residues in the CDR3. Germline CDR1 is MDHEN and CDR2 is SYDVKM. CDR3 sequence: CASSPSGASSYEQYF. The DNA for the CDR3 is TGTGCCAGCAGTCCTAGCGGGGCAAGCTCCTACGAGCAGTACTTC.

The rearrangement joins TRBV4-1 to TRBJ1-5; D is perhaps TRBD1 (5 bases). Looked up from germline, CDR1 is MGHRA and CDR2 is YSYEKL. This CDR3 is built from 14 residues. The germline V and J ends were trimmed by 3 bases and 5 bases, with 11 bases remaining between them. The CDR3 spells CASSHRDGYQPQHF. CDR3 DNA: TGCGCCAGCAGCCACCGGGACGGATATCAGCCCCAGCATTTT.

The chain joins TRBV10-3 to TRBJ1-2; 7 bases agree with TRBD1. J gave up 0 bases and V 7 bases, and 5 bases lay outside the gene matches. Germline V gene sequence: CDR1 ENHRY, CDR2 SYGVKD. This CDR3 contains 14 residues. Written as DNA, the CDR3 is TGTGCCATCAATAAGGACAGGACTAACTATGGCTACACCTTC. Its protein is CAINKDRTNYGYTF.

The chain employs TRBV28 and TRBJ1-1, with D possibly being TRBD1 (6 bases). The CDR3 spans 13 residues. V was shortened by 2 bases and J by 6 bases, with 10 bases between the two germline ends. Per the germline V gene, CDR1 is MDHEN and CDR2 is SYDVKM. The CDR3 DNA follows: TGTGCCAGCAGTTTACCAGGGGTGGCTGAAGCTTTCTTT. It yields the protein CASSLPGVAEAFF.

V and J are TRBV5-1 and TRBJ2-5, with a weak D call TRBD1 (6 bases). The CDR3 extends over 14 amino acids. Trimming removed 8 bases from V and 3 bases from J, with 17 bases in between. The V gene's germline CDR1 is SGHRS and CDR2 YFSETQ. The CDR3 is CASAARTEKETQYF. CDR3 in DNA: TGCGCCAGTGCCGCTCGGACAGAAAAAGAGACCCAGTACTTC.

The chain is built from TRBV28 and TRBJ1-3; D possibly corresponds to TRBD1 (6 bases). CDR3 length equals 16 residues. Germline lookup yields CDR1 MDHEN and CDR2 SYDVKM. The V gene lost 2 bases and the J gene lost 1 base, with 12 bases spanning the gap. CDR3 amino acids: CASSLQGSHSGNTIYF. The CDR3 DNA reads TGTGCCAGCAGTTTACAGGGGTCCCATTCTGGAAACACCATATATTTT. Complete variable domain (other parts from reference TRBV28 and TRBJ1-3): DVKVTQSSRYLVKRTGEKVFLECVQDMDHENMFWYRQDPGLGLRLIYFSYDVKMKEKGDIPEGYSVSREKKERFSLILESASTNQTSMYLCASSLQGSHSGNTIYFGEGSWLTVV.

This clone was counted between two and nine times. The V gene is TRBV27, the J gene TRBJ2-7, with D perhaps matching TRBD2 (6 bases). Between the trimmed V and J ends, which lost 2 bases and 3 bases, there was a span of 14 bases. This CDR3 has 15 residues. Looked up from germline, CDR1 is MNHEY and CDR2 is SMNVEV (reference sequence). The chain's CDR3 is CASSLGTGPFYEQYF. The CDR3 bases are TGTGCCAGCAGTTTAGGGACTGGGCCCTTCTACGAGCAGTACTTC.

This chain connects TRBV6-1 to TRBJ2-1, with 7 bases identical to TRBD1. V lost 6 bases and J lost 9; bases outside the gene matches: 11. The CDR3 spans 14 residues. The germline CDR1 and CDR2 sequences are MNHNS and SASEGT. The CDR3 coding sequence is TGTGCCAGCAGCACCCTCAAGGGGGCCCTTGAGCAGTTCTTC. This gives the protein CASSTLKGALEQFF.

This chain uses TRBV7-8 with TRBJ1-4; D ambiguous. Between the trimmed V and J ends, which lost 4 bases and 6 bases, there was a span of 9 bases. The CDR3 spans 13 residues. Germline V gives CDR1 SGHVS, CDR2 FQNEAQ. The CDR3 region is CASSSKRHEKLFF. Written as DNA, the CDR3 is TGTGCCAGCAGCTCTAAGAGGCATGAAAAACTGTTTTTT.

The chain recombines TRBV6-4 with TRBJ2-1; 9 positions match TRBD2. Per germline, CDR1 MRHNA and CDR2 SNTAGT. This CDR3 is built from 16 residues. The V segment lost 6 bases and the J segment 4 bases; nucleotides outside the gene matches: 10. CDR3 region: CASSVSGGVGYNEQFF. DNA for the CDR3: TGTGCCAGCAGCGTTAGCGGGGGAGTGGGTTACAATGAGCAGTTCTTC.

The DNA for the CDR3 is TGTGCCAGCAGTGAAAACCTGAGCGGCTCTGGGGCCAACGTCCTGACTTTC. This sequence encodes CASSENLSGSGANVLTF. V gene TRBV6-1 combines with J gene TRBJ2-6; a weak D match, TRBD2 (5 bases). The CDR3 contains 17 residues. Germline loops: CDR1 MNHNS, CDR2 SASEGT. V dropped 2 bases and J dropped 0 bases, with 11 bases sitting between them.

The chain is built from TRBV6-5 and TRBJ2-5; a weak D match, TRBD2 (5 bases). V gave up 8 bases and J gave up 5 bases, with 12 bases separating them. Germline V gene data show CDR1 as MNHEY and CDR2 as SVGAGI. The CDR3 is 12 residues long. The CDR3 sequence: CASGRGKETQYF. CDR3 DNA sequence: TGTGCCAGCGGTCGGGGTAAGGAGACCCAGTACTTC.